The rows below give T cell receptor beta chains drawn from one sample of a study of blood T cell repertoires in COVID-19. The protocol was immunoSEQ multiplex PCR, while the TCRdb copy is restricted to in-frame clones and leaves out a portion. The sample has 150,000 or so clones; around 88% are singletons. The specimen was peripheral blood. The source of these receptors is a human donor in a cohort sampled during active COVID-19. The CDR3 runs from the conserved cysteine through the conserved F or W. A D gene is named only where the DNA matches it firmly. Where a row states a size, it is once, few, many or the class of an expanded clone; other rows omit it.

NA	TRBV5-1	TRBJ2-5	NA	14	CASSPLGGHETQYF	TGCGCCAGCAGCCCGCTTGGTGGCCACGAGACCCAGTACTTC
NA	TRBV10-3	TRBJ1-2	NA	15	CAISESHRDFYGYTF	TGTGCCATCAGTGAGTCCCACAGGGATTTTTATGGCTACACCTTC
TRBD2	TRBV5-4	TRBJ2-3	NA	17	CASSWGVTSGLGDTQYF	TGTGCCAGCAGCTGGGGGGTGACTAGCGGATTGGGAGATACGCAGTATTTT
NA	TRBV29-1	TRBJ2-2	NA	13	CSVVLGGTGELFF	TGCAGCGTTGTATTGGGCGGGACCGGGGAGCTGTTTTTT
TRBD1	TRBV29-1	TRBJ1-1	few	13	CSVVTGGNTEAFF	TGCAGCGTAGTTACAGGGGGCAACACTGAAGCTTTCTTT
NA	TRBV27	TRBJ1-2	NA	13	CASSYGGAGGYTF	TGTGCCAGCAGTTACGGGGGGGCGGGTGGCTACACCTTC
NA	TRBV6-6	TRBJ1-1	NA	15	CASSYGITMNTEAFF	TGTGCCAGCAGTTACGGCATTACCATGAACACTGAAGCTTTCTTT
NA	TRBV21-1	TRBJ1-3	NA	13	CASSKSARVTIYF	TGTGCCAGCAGCAAATCCGCCCGGGTCACCATATATTTT
TRBD1	TRBV5-1	TRBJ2-7	NA	15	CASSPRQGGPHEQYF	TGCGCCAGCAGCCCGCGACAGGGGGGGCCCCACGAGCAGTACTTC
TRBD2	TRBV28	TRBJ2-5	NA	16	CASSLSSGRAGETQYF	TGTGCCAGCAGTTTATCCAGCGGGAGGGCCGGAGAGACCCAGTACTTC
NA	TRBV5-6	TRBJ1-2	few	16	CASSSGQPTRYYGYTF	TGTGCCAGCAGCAGTGGACAGCCGACCCGATACTATGGCTACACCTTC
NA	TRBV3-1/TRBV3-2	TRBJ1-5	NA	15	CASSQYRSSNQPQHF	TGTGCCAGCAGCCAATACAGGAGTAGCAATCAGCCCCAGCATTTT
TRBD2	TRBV20-1	TRBJ2-5	NA	15	CSASSGGGHQETQYF	TGCAGTGCTAGTTCTGGCGGGGGACACCAAGAGACCCAGTACTTC
TRBD1	TRBV6-2/TRBV6-3	TRBJ2-5	NA	16	CASSYSRQGGRETQYF	TGTGCCAGCAGTTACTCCCGACAGGGGGGGCGGGAGACCCAGTACTTC
NA	TRBV12-3/TRBV12-4	TRBJ2-5	NA	13	CASSFGRRETQYF	TGTGCCAGCAGTTTCGGTAGGCGGGAGACCCAGTACTTC